Listed here are 25 T cell receptor beta chains from one sample, sequenced in a study of blood T cell repertoires in COVID-19 (dated by TCRdb to about 2020). Library generation was performed with the immunoSEQ multiplex PCR assay. The table was pulled from immuneACCESS by TCRdb, which kept in-frame rearrangements only. Such tables lose some clones; where checked, under half of the loss comes from unresolved V genes, and the rest has no known cause. The sample table lists 150,000 to 200,000 clones, 60% to 85% of them with a count of one. The ten largest make up roughly a sixth of the sample. Sequencing was carried out using peripheral blood. Receptor source: a man between 60 and 75 years old with active or convalescent COVID-19.

This clone was recorded many times. The rearrangement links TRBV7-8 to TRBJ2-7; 11 nucleotides match TRBD2. J gave up 4 bases and V 3 bases, and 8 bases lay outside the gene matches. Germline assignment: CDR1 SGHVS and CDR2 FQNEAQ. The CDR3 is 16 residues long. CDR3 sequence: CASSFILAGDHYEQYF. CDR3 nucleotides: TGTGCCAGCAGCTTCATACTAGCGGGAGACCATTACGAGCAGTACTTC. Supplemented by reference TRBV7-8 and TRBJ2-7, the full variable domain reads GAGVSQSPRYKVAKRGQDVALRCDPISGHVSLFWYQQALGQGPEFLTYFQNEAQLDKSGLPSDRFFAERPEGSVSTLKIQRTQQEDSAVYLCASSFILAGDHYEQYFGPGTRLTVT.

The rearrangement uses TRBV6-5 and TRBJ2-7; the D gene is possibly TRBD2 (5 bases). V lost 0 bases, J lost 5 bases, and 5 bases lay in between. This CDR3 comprises 12 residues. The V gene's germline CDR1 is MNHEY and CDR2 SVGAGI. The CDR3 nucleotides read TGTGCCAGCAGTTACTCCGGGGACGAGCAGTACTTC. Its protein product is CASSYSGDEQYF.

The CDR3 here is CASSLDRVFGYTF. DNA of the CDR3: TGTGCCAGCAGCTTAGACAGGGTCTTTGGCTACACCTTC. This chain uses TRBV11-2 with TRBJ1-2, with TRBD1 as a possible D gene (5 bases). The CDR3 has 13 residues. V was trimmed by 0 bases and J by 7 bases, leaving 9 bases between them. CDR1 and CDR2 from the germline V gene are SGHAT and FQNNGV.

Only one count was recorded for this clone. The genes are TRBV7-9 and TRBJ2-1; 8 nucleotides match TRBD1. CDR3 length: 15 amino acids. Germline-derived CDR1 and CDR2 are SEHNR and FQNEAQ (reference sequence). J gave up 6 bases and V 5 bases, and 9 bases lay outside the gene matches. CDR3 bases: TGTGCCAGCAGCACCTGGACAGGGAAGGTCAATGAGCAGTTCTTC. Amino acids: CASSTWTGKVNEQFF.

The gene calls are TRBV6-2 or TRBV6-3 and TRBJ2-6; 8 nucleotides align to TRBD1. The V gene end was trimmed by 0 bases and the J gene end by 1 base; junction bases not matched to a gene: 8. The CDR3 consists of 19 residues. From germline, CDR1 is MNHEY and CDR2 SVGEGT. CDR3 DNA sequence: TGTGCCAGCAGTTACTCTGGCAGGGGGCCGTCATCTGGGGCCAACGTCCTGACTTTC. Encoded protein: CASSYSGRGPSSGANVLTF.

The chain combines TRBV2 with TRBJ2-7; TRBD1 matches at 11 bases. The CDR3 loop spans 14 amino acids. Germline V gene sequence: CDR1 SNHLY, CDR2 FYNNEI. The ends lost 6 bases at V and 6 bases at J; junction bases unmatched: 7. The CDR3 sequence is CASRPGQGASEQYF. In nucleotides, the CDR3 is TGTGCCAGCAGACCCGGACAGGGGGCAAGCGAGCAGTACTTC.

J is TRBJ1-2 and V is TRBV7-6; 9 bases fit TRBD1. The CDR3 consists of 15 residues. Per germline, CDR1 SGHVS and CDR2 FNYEAQ. J gave up 3 bases and V 6 bases, and 8 bases lay outside the gene matches. This CDR3 reads CASSSQGAADYGYTF. CDR3 nucleotides: TGTGCCAGCAGTTCACAGGGGGCCGCGGACTATGGCTACACCTTC.

The V gene is TRBV18, the J gene TRBJ2-4; D is perhaps TRBD1 (5 bases). The CDR3 runs to 15 residues. Per the germline V gene, CDR1 is KGHSH and CDR2 is LQKENI. V lost 2 bases and J lost 1, with 9 bases in between. The CDR3 nucleotides read TGTGCCAGCTCACCAAGGGGTAGCGCCAAAAACATTCAGTACTTC. Translation gives CASSPRGSAKNIQYF.

The chain uses TRBV12-3 or TRBV12-4 and TRBJ1-1, with D possibly being TRBD1 (6 bases). Trimming took off 3 bases at V and 11 bases at J, with 16 bases between the two ends. The CDR3 has 13 amino acids. The CDR3 DNA follows: TGTGCCAGCAGTTTGACAGGCGGGAGGTCGGCTTTCTTT. Translation gives CASSLTGGRSAFF.

J is TRBJ1-5 and V is TRBV14; D not resolved. CDR1 is SGHDN, CDR2 FVKESK, per germline. The CDR3 contains 13 residues. V lost 8 bases, J lost 3 bases, and 11 bases lay in between. The CDR3 bases are TGTGCCAGCTCGGAGGGCCACAATCAGCCCCAGCATTTT. Its translation is CASSEGHNQPQHF.

This clone was picked up a small number of times. The gene calls are TRBV19 and TRBJ1-5, with D perhaps TRBD1 (6 bases). V shed 10 bases and J shed 4 bases, with 14 bases lying between them. Germline CDR1 and CDR2: LNHDA and SQIVND (reference sequence). This CDR3 is built from 13 residues. CDR3 residues: CATGGQLNQPQHF. The DNA of the CDR3 is TGTGCCACGGGAGGACAGCTAAATCAGCCCCAGCATTTT. Filled out from reference TRBV19 and TRBJ1-5, the complete variable domain reads DGGITQSPKYLFRKEGQNVTLSCEQNLNHDAMYWYRQDPGQGLRLIYYSQIVNDFQKGDIAEGYSVSREKKESFPLTVTSAQKNPTAFYLCATGGQLNQPQHFGDGTRLSIL.

This chain connects TRBV12-5 to TRBJ2-3; 7 bases fit TRBD2. Losses at the gene ends were 0 bases for V and 2 bases for J; bases not matched to a gene: 14. CDR1 LGHNT and CDR2 FRNRAP come from the germline V gene. This CDR3 has 19 amino acids. Here the CDR3 reads CASGLVTVAGVPSTDTQYF. CDR3 nucleotide sequence: TGTGCTAGTGGTTTGGTAACGGTGGCGGGAGTTCCATCCACAGATACGCAGTATTTT.

The chain employs TRBV11-1 and TRBJ2-7, with a tentative D call TRBD2 (6 bases). The V end was cut by 1 base, the J end by 7 bases, with 14 bases between. Germline V lookup: CDR1 SGHAT, CDR2 FQDESV (reference sequence). CDR3 length: 14 residues. This CDR3 is CASSLGGGTEEQYF. The DNA for the CDR3 is TGTGCCAGCAGCTTAGGTGGGGGGACCGAAGAGCAGTACTTC.

The chain carries TRBV29-1 and TRBJ2-3; TRBD2 matches 11 bases. V gave up 7 bases and J gave up 4 bases; unmatched junction bases: 7. The CDR3 extends over 14 amino acids. Germline loops: CDR1 SQVTM, CDR2 ANQGSEA. CDR3 DNA: TGCAGCGGTGTACTAGCGGGAGAGGCAGATACGCAGTATTTT. This codes for CSGVLAGEADTQYF.

CDR3 nucleotides: TGTGCCAGCAGCCAGCCAGGCTCCTACGAGCAGTACTTC. The encoded protein is CASSQPGSYEQYF. V usage is TRBV4-2 and J usage is TRBJ2-7; D is ambiguous. CDR1 and CDR2 (germline): LGHNA, YNFKEQ. The length of the CDR3 is 13 residues. Trimming took 3 bases from V and 0 from J, leaving 6 bases between them.

The V and J genes are TRBV4-1 and TRBJ1-2; no clear D gene. Deletions cut 0 bases from V and 8 bases from J, with 13 bases between. Germline V gene lookup returns CDR1 MGHRA and CDR2 YSYEKL. This CDR3 is 14 amino acids long. This CDR3 is CASSQERPLEGYTF. The CDR3, as DNA: TGCGCCAGCAGCCAAGAACGCCCCTTAGAGGGCTACACCTTC.

This chain uses TRBV5-4 with TRBJ2-1; 10 bases are shared with TRBD1. The CDR3 loop spans 15 amino acids. The trim removed 4 bases at V and 7 bases at J, leaving 8 bases unmatched. Per the germline V gene, CDR1 is SGHNT and CDR2 is YYREEE (reference sequence). CDR3 bases: TGTGCCAGCAGCCCGGGACAGGGGTTGTGGAATGAGCAGTTCTTC. The encoded protein is CASSPGQGLWNEQFF. The complete variable domain, with remaining parts taken from reference TRBV5-4 and TRBJ2-1, reads ETGVTQSPTHLIKTRGQQVTLRCSSQSGHNTVSWYQQALGQGPQFIFQYYREEENGRGNFPPRFSGLQFPNYSSELNVNALELDDSALYLCASSPGQGLWNEQFFGPGTRLTVL.

This sequence joins TRBV28 and TRBJ1-2, with 9 bases matching TRBD1. Germline V lookup: CDR1 MDHEN, CDR2 SYDVKM. V trimming: 7 bases; J trimming: 8 bases; junction bases outside the gene matches: 5. The CDR3 extends over 12 amino acids. The CDR3 here is CASNNRGRGYTF. CDR3 in DNA: TGTGCCAGCAATAACAGGGGGCGGGGCTACACCTTC.

This clone was picked up one time. The rearrangement uses TRBV27 and TRBJ2-5, with 9 bases matching TRBD1. The V segment lost 6 bases and the J segment 4 bases; nucleotides outside the gene matches: 6. Germline CDR1 MNHEY, CDR2 SMNVEV (reference sequence). The CDR3 has 14 residues. The CDR3, as DNA: TGTGCCAGCAGCCGGGACAGGGTAGGAGAGACCCAGTACTTC. It codes for CASSRDRVGETQYF.

V is TRBV24-1 and J is TRBJ1-1; D gene uncertain. There are 12 residues in the CDR3. The V gene's germline CDR1 is KGHDR and CDR2 SFDVKD. Trimming left V 1 base short and J 8 bases short, with 7 bases between. CDR3 protein: CATSDFTGEAFF. CDR3 DNA: TGTGCCACCAGTGATTTCACGGGGGAAGCTTTCTTT.

The V gene is TRBV27, the J gene TRBJ1-5; the match to TRBD1 covers 7 bases. Germline assignment: CDR1 MNHEY and CDR2 SMNVEV (reference sequence). The CDR3 is made up of 16 amino acids. The J segment lost 4 bases and the V segment lost 5 bases, leaving 11 bases of the junction unmatched. The CDR3 DNA is TGTGCCAGCAGTCCTAGAAGACAGGGTCGAAATCAGCCCCAGCATTTT. Translated: CASSPRRQGRNQPQHF.

V is TRBV2 and J is TRBJ1-2, with D perhaps matching TRBD1 (6 bases). The germline V gene has CDR1 SNHLY and CDR2 FYNNEI. The CDR3 is 11 amino acids. Between the trimmed V and J ends, which lost 6 bases and 8 bases, there was a span of 10 bases. CDR3 sequence reads: CASSVDSGYTF. The CDR3 DNA sequence: TGTGCCAGCAGCGTGGACAGCGGCTACACCTTC.

This clone was counted a single time. The CDR3 DNA is TGTGCCAGCAGTAGACAGAGGACCCAGTACTTC. This gives the protein CASSRQRTQYF. This chain joins TRBV28 and TRBJ2-5; the D gene is possibly TRBD1 (5 bases). Per germline, CDR1 MDHEN and CDR2 SYDVKM. CDR3 size: 11 residues. V lost 5 bases and J lost 7, with 8 bases in between.

V and J are TRBV21-1 and TRBJ1-1; the D call TRBD1 from the table was never checked on the DNA. TRBV21-1 is labeled a pseudogene. The CDR3 is 16 residues long. The CDR3 reads CASSKFKGRAGTEAFF. The CDR3 DNA reads TGTGCCAGCAGCAAATTTAAGGGCAGGGCTGGCACTGAAGCTTTCTTT.

This chain joins TRBV5-1 and TRBJ2-7, with 15 bases identical to TRBD2. The V segment lost 4 bases and the J segment 6 bases; nucleotides outside the gene matches: 5. Germline CDR1 SGHRS, CDR2 YFSETQ. The CDR3 has 15 amino acids. The CDR3 sequence: CASSQPGLAGGEQYF. The CDR3, as DNA: TGCGCCAGCAGCCAACCGGGACTAGCGGGAGGCGAGCAGTACTTC.